These 16 T cell receptor beta chains share one sample of origin, sequenced in a study of T cell responses to AZD1222 COVID-19 vaccine. Profiled with immunoSEQ multiplex PCR; TCRdb holds only in-frame clones, not every one. The table includes about 150,000 clones, 87% detected once. The sequencing here drew on peripheral blood, taken 28 days after the second AZD1222 dose. The receptor set was obtained from an adult who received the AZD1222 COVID-19 vaccine.

The V and J genes are TRBV24-1 and TRBJ2-7, with D uncertain. CDR3 length: 13 amino acids. Germline CDR1 is KGHDR and CDR2 is SFDVKD. Trimming shortened V by 9 bases and J by 5 bases, and 16 bases separated the two germline ends. CDR3: CATAQTLRDEQYF. CDR3 DNA sequence: TGTGCCACCGCGCAGACCCTTAGAGACGAGCAGTACTTC.

The V call is TRBV7-8, the J call TRBJ1-6, with D unresolved. This CDR3 has 14 amino acids. V lost 1 base and J 6 bases, leaving 7 bases between the germline ends. CDR1 is SGHVS and CDR2 is FQNEAQ in the germline V gene. CDR3 sequence reads: CASSLVASNSPLHF. The CDR3, as DNA: TGTGCCAGCAGCTTAGTAGCGAGTAATTCACCCCTCCACTTT.

The genes are TRBV9 and TRBJ2-1, with D possibly TRBD2 on 6 matching bases. Trimming took 7 bases from V and 4 from J, leaving 18 bases between them. There are 15 residues in the CDR3. The germline V gene encodes CDR1 SGDLS and CDR2 YYNGEE. The DNA of the CDR3 is TGTGCCAGCCAACGTGACGGGAGAGGGTACAATGAGCAGTTCTTC. This sequence encodes CASQRDGRGYNEQFF.

V gene TRBV28 combines with J gene TRBJ1-3; D not certain. V was cut by 4 bases and J by 0 bases, with 10 bases left in between. Germline V gene lookup returns CDR1 MDHEN and CDR2 SYDVKM. This CDR3 region has 15 residues. The CDR3, as DNA: TGTGCCAGCAGTTGGGAGAGCCTCTCTGGAAACACCATATATTTT. It translates to CASSWESLSGNTIYF. The variable domain in full, with the rest retrieved from reference TRBV28 and TRBJ1-3, is DVKVTQSSRYLVKRTGEKVFLECVQDMDHENMFWYRQDPGLGLRLIYFSYDVKMKEKGDIPEGYSVSREKKERFSLILESASTNQTSMYLCASSWESLSGNTIYFGEGSWLTVV.

J is TRBJ2-7 and V is TRBV7-9; 9 bases match TRBD2. Germline V gene lookup returns CDR1 SEHNR and CDR2 FQNEAQ (reference sequence). This CDR3 is built from 15 residues. Unmatched junction bases numbered 7, after V lost 3 bases and J lost 4 bases. CDR3 DNA sequence: TGTGCCAGCAGCTTTGCGGGAGGGCCGACATACGAGCAGTACTTC. Amino acids: CASSFAGGPTYEQYF.

This clone was recorded only once. The chain is built from TRBV7-8 and TRBJ1-3; 7 bases agree with TRBD1. Trimming removed 5 bases from V and 1 base from J; junction bases left unmatched: 5. Germline CDR1 SGHVS, CDR2 FQNEAQ. CDR3 length equals 15 residues. CDR3 loop: CASSGTELSGNTIYF. The CDR3 region has the DNA TGTGCCAGCAGCGGGACAGAACTTTCTGGAAACACCATATATTTT.

V and J are TRBV14 and TRBJ2-3; D gene ambiguous. Per the germline V gene, CDR1 is SGHDN and CDR2 is FVKESK. CDR3 length equals 15 residues. Trimming removed 0 bases from V and 0 bases from J, with 7 bases in between. The CDR3: CASSQDLFSTDTQYF. The CDR3 DNA reads TGTGCCAGCAGCCAAGATCTATTCAGCACAGATACGCAGTATTTT.

This clone was counted a few times. The chain joins TRBV5-8 to TRBJ2-7; TRBD2 aligns across 8 bases. This CDR3 comprises 15 residues. Trimming at V came to 2 bases and at J to 2 bases, leaving 6 bases not matched to a gene. Per the germline V gene, CDR1 is SGHTS and CDR2 is YDEGEE. CDR3 protein: CASSFIGTRAYEQYF. CDR3 coding DNA: TGTGCCAGCAGCTTCATCGGGACTAGAGCCTACGAGCAGTACTTC.

The chain combines TRBV19 with TRBJ2-6; the D gene is possibly TRBD2 (5 bases). Germline assignment: CDR1 LNHDA and CDR2 SQIVND (reference sequence). Trimming removed 5 bases from V and 4 bases from J, with 15 bases in between. CDR3 length: 16 residues. The CDR3 loop reads CASSPKRDAGANVLTF. CDR3 in DNA: TGTGCCAGTAGTCCGAAGAGGGATGCAGGGGCCAACGTCCTGACTTTC.

The gene calls are TRBV10-3 and TRBJ2-1, with D unclear. The CDR3 is made up of 12 amino acids. Trimming shortened V by 6 bases and J by 6 bases, and 9 bases separated the two germline ends. Germline values: CDR1 ENHRY, CDR2 SYGVKD. This chain's CDR3 is CAISGPANEQFF. CDR3 coding DNA: TGTGCCATCAGCGGGCCGGCCAATGAGCAGTTCTTC.

Regarding this clone: Given a much more abundant clone one base away, this may be a read error. The chain has TRBV7-2 and TRBJ2-2, with D uncertain. The germline gives CDR1 SGHTA, CDR2 FQGNSA. Trimming pared 6 bases from V and 0 bases from J, leaving 2 bases between. The CDR3 has 12 amino acids. CDR3 sequence reads: CASRPNTGELFF. The CDR3, as DNA: TGTGCCAGCAGACCGAACACCGGGGAGCTGTTTTTT.

The V call is TRBV18, the J call TRBJ1-1; D not resolved. The CDR3 has 15 amino acids. V lost 1 base, J lost 0 bases, and 9 bases lay in between. Germline V CDR1 and CDR2: KGHSH, LQKENI. The DNA for the CDR3 is TGTGCCAGCTCACCACTGGCGGCCTTGAACACTGAAGCTTTCTTT. It encodes CASSPLAALNTEAFF.

The chain uses TRBV27 and TRBJ2-7, with D uncertain. V gave up 6 bases and J gave up 0 bases, with 9 bases separating them. CDR3 length equals 13 residues. Germline CDR1 MNHEY, CDR2 SMNVEV (reference sequence). The CDR3 coding sequence is TGTGCCAGCAGACCTCATGGCTCCTACGAGCAGTACTTC. Its protein is CASRPHGSYEQYF.

The chain joins TRBV28 to TRBJ2-3; D is uncertain. The length of the CDR3 is 15 residues. The V and J ends lost 2 bases and 2 bases respectively, with 11 bases between them. CDR1 is MDHEN and CDR2 is SYDVKM in the germline V gene. The CDR3 nucleotides read TGTGCCAGCAGTTTAAGTGGATTTAACACAGATACGCAGTATTTT. This codes for CASSLSGFNTDTQYF.

The rearrangement uses TRBV5-1 and TRBJ2-1; TRBD1 agrees at 7 bases. The V segment lost 1 base and the J segment 12 bases; nucleotides outside the gene matches: 4. CDR1 is SGHRS and CDR2 is YFSETQ in the germline V gene. CDR3 size: 12 residues. The CDR3 here is CASSLPRDRQFF. As DNA, the CDR3 is TGCGCCAGCAGCTTGCCCCGGGACAGGCAGTTCTTC.

This rearrangement joins TRBV7-2 to TRBJ2-1, with D tentatively TRBD1 (5 bases). The CDR3 spans 13 residues. Germline V gene sequence: CDR1 SGHTA, CDR2 FQGNSA. The V end was cut by 6 bases, the J end by 1 base, with 7 bases between. The CDR3 DNA is TGTGCCAGCAGGTCAGGGTCCTACAATGAGCAGTTCTTC. Translating it yields CASRSGSYNEQFF. The full variable domain, in which reference TRBV7-2 and TRBJ2-1 provide the parts outside the CDR3, is GAGVSQSPSNKVTEKGKDVELRCDPISGHTALYWYRQSLGQGLEFLIYFQGNSAPDKSGLPSDRFSAERTGGSVSTLTIQRTQQEDSAVYLCASRSGSYNEQFFGPGTRLTVL.